This T cell receptor beta chain was found in a study of post-analysis software for immune sequencing data. There are 16 residues in the CDR3. Germline CDR1 is MGHRA and CDR2 is YSYEKL. V was cut by 2 bases and J by 5 bases, with 18 bases left in between. The TCR beta cDNA libraries carried unique molecular identifiers. Some 500,000 cDNA molecules were obtained from around 0.96 to 9.9 million T cells. TCRdb re-derived calls from the PCR reads in MiXCR, one entry per CDR3 protein. The sample shows approximately 350,000 distinct CDR3 sequences, around 33% of them seen only once. With regard to this clonotype: What it recognizes is unknown.

Study findings and constraints: Five or six TRBV segments, TRBV5-6, TRBV5-1 and TRBV20-1 among them, were found more frequent in patients than controls.

The sequence came from a girl between 5 and 17 years old with multiple sclerosis. The V and J genes are TRBV4-1 and TRBJ1-2; perhaps TRBD1 as D (5 bases). The sequencing sample was made of blood. The CDR3: CASSQNLLGVLYGYTF. The CDR3 bases are TGCGCCAGCAGCCAAAATTTACTGGGGGTTCTATATGGCTACACCTTC.